Listed below are T cell receptor beta chains from one sample, sequenced in a study of human T cells and chemical hapten exposure. TCRdb independently ran MiXCR on the RACE reads; one entry per CDR3 protein. The sample records about 62,000 distinct CDR3 sequences, about 6.7% being singletons. This material consisted of whole blood, taken in connection with sensitization to the hapten diphenylcyclopropenone (DPC). The origin of the receptors is a woman in her thirties with alopecia areata. Some clones in this sample may be carry-over from other donors' samples. The CDR3 runs from the conserved cysteine through the conserved F or W. D genes are given only for firm matches.

V gene,D gene,J gene,CDR3 protein
TRBV12-3/TRBV12-4,.,TRBJ2-4,CASSSIAKNIQYF
TRBV5-1,TRBD1,TRBJ2-5,CASSLSRGGYQETQYF
TRBV3-1,TRBD1,TRBJ1-1,CASSQGQPNTEAFF
TRBV20-1,TRBD1,TRBJ2-3,CSGRGQGKDTQYF
TRBV11-2,.,TRBJ2-3,CASSWLKADTQYF
TRBV29-1,.,TRBJ1-4,CSVGGTDEKLFF
TRBV2,.,TRBJ1-5,CASSERSGRQPQHF
TRBV20-1,TRBD1,TRBJ1-5,CSARAGTGGINQPQHF
TRBV12-5,.,TRBJ1-3,CASGPGFSGNTIYF
TRBV18,TRBD1,TRBJ1-6,CASSPGQAGSPLHF
TRBV6-5,TRBD2,TRBJ2-5,CASSPGLAGGQETQYF
TRBV5-4,.,TRBJ2-6,CASSLPRSYPGANVLTF
TRBV3-1,.,TRBJ2-5,CASSVVSRGETQYF
TRBV6-6,.,TRBJ1-4,CASTYALGEKLFF
TRBV27,.,TRBJ1-1,CASSLPGHITEAFF
TRBV5-4,TRBD1,TRBJ2-7,CASSSRDRGIYQYEQYF
TRBV7-2,TRBD1,TRBJ2-6,CASSFDQTGTGANVLTF
TRBV29-1,.,TRBJ1-1,CSVGRQGNTEAFF
TRBV3-1,TRBD1,TRBJ2-3,CASSRQGRGTTDTQYF
TRBV20-1,TRBD2,TRBJ2-3,CSARGYGGAGTDTQYF
TRBV3-1,.,TRBJ1-2,CASSQDDWTNYGYTF
TRBV6-1,.,TRBJ1-5,CASRGDRQPQHF
TRBV7-9,TRBD1,TRBJ2-3,CASSLRDRVSDTQYF
TRBV5-1,.,TRBJ1-5,CASSLGFGPESNQPQHF
TRBV7-9,.,TRBJ1-2,CASSRNGYNF
TRBV29-1,.,TRBJ2-3,CSVGGPGGTDTQYF
TRBV4-2,TRBD1,TRBJ1-1,CASSRGQGMNTEAFF
TRBV11-2,.,TRBJ1-4,CASSLAPPASSLF
TRBV4-1,.,TRBJ2-7,CASSQVRQGSPEQYF
TRBV2,.,TRBJ1-5,CASSDVWNQPQHF
TRBV11-2,.,TRBJ1-2,CASSSGVAGFFYGYTF
TRBV12-5,.,TRBJ1-5,CASGGEGGAHSNQPQHF
TRBV11-2,TRBD2,TRBJ2-3,CASSFRSGVGTDTQYF
TRBV27,.,TRBJ1-1,CASSLLGGRNTEAFF
TRBV30,TRBD2,TRBJ2-1,CAWTKSGGGNEQFF
TRBV5-1,.,TRBJ1-1,CASSLAGYTEAFF
TRBV6-5,TRBD1,TRBJ1-3,CASSSTGARGNTIYF
TRBV18,.,TRBJ2-3,CASSPARPGSPRGTQYF
TRBV10-2,TRBD2,TRBJ2-1,CASSGPGGGRGEQFF
TRBV10-3,.,TRBJ2-3,CATDQRQANTDTQYF
TRBV27,TRBD1,TRBJ1-6,CASSLSGQGVSPLHF
TRBV12-3/TRBV12-4,.,TRBJ1-3,CASSPHREAAGNTIYF
TRBV18,.,TRBJ1-2,CASSPTGTYYGYTF
TRBV2,.,TRBJ1-5,CASSEGFGGARNQPQHF
TRBV5-4,.,TRBJ2-7,CASSLGQSRAGEQYF
TRBV15,TRBD1,TRBJ1-1,CATSRGGRGDTEAFF
TRBV6-6,.,TRBJ2-2,CASSYNWGVITGELFF
TRBV5-4,TRBD2,TRBJ2-3,CASSPSGRTDTQYF
TRBV3-1,.,TRBJ2-7,CASSLTEVWEHEQYF
TRBV7-2,.,TRBJ1-1,CASSLARGISEAFF
TRBV7-9,.,TRBJ2-7,CASSYIGGTHSYEQYF